This T cell receptor (beta chain) was identified during a study of OX40 agonist ivuxolimab in advanced cancers. Study background: Males comprised about 78% of the group, whose mean age was 60 years (range 23 to 79).

The repertoire was sequenced with immunoSEQ multiplex PCR; TCRdb's copy has only in-frame clones and lacks some. The sample lists fewer than 15,000 clones, around 86% occurring once. The CDR3 length is 14 residues. CDR1 and CDR2 from the germline V gene are MDHEN and SYDVKM. Trimming took 5 bases from V and 2 from J; bases not matched to a gene: 6. This sequence originates from an adult with an advanced solid tumor such as melanoma, head and neck, liver or kidney cancer. This rearrangement joins TRBV28 to TRBJ2-7; 7 bases match TRBD2. Sequenced material: CD4+ or CD8+ T cells sorted from blood, taken in a trial of the OX40 agonist ivuxolimab. The CDR3 spells CASSPKGLPYEQYF. Here the CDR3 DNA reads TGTGCCAGCAGTCCGAAGGGACTACCCTACGAGCAGTACTTC.